These 23 T cell receptor beta chains were sequenced from one sample in a study of regulatory T cells in long-lasting Graves disease. According to the study, TCR beta libraries were built with iRepertoire HTBI primers and CDR3-region Arm-PCR. TCRdb reprocessed the multiplex PCR reads via MiXCR and lists one record per CDR3 protein. The sample contains approximately 250,000 distinct CDR3 sequences, about 17% of which appear only once. Documented time point: newly diagnosed GD, antithyroid drugs for less than 3 months. The TCR library was made from RNA extracted from PBMCs. Here the sequenced sample was peripheral blood mononuclear cells (PBMCs), taken at new diagnosis, from a patient treated with antithyroid drugs. The receptors shown here come from a female donor with Graves disease.

This clonotype was seen at least ten times. The V gene is TRBV20-1, the J gene TRBJ2-3; possible D gene TRBD1, 5 bases. From germline, CDR1 is DFQATT and CDR2 SNEGSKA (reference sequence). Trimming took 3 bases from V and 2 from J, leaving 6 bases between them. The CDR3 spans 12 residues. The CDR3 loop reads CSARDNTDTQYF. In DNA, the CDR3 is TGCAGTGCTAGGGACAACACAGATACGCAGTATTTT.

On this clonotype itself: A far larger clone differs by one base, so this is likely a read error. CDR3 region: CSARTGQGNNNGQFF. DNA of the CDR3: TGCAGTGCCAGGACGGGTCAGGGGAATAACAATGGGCAGTTCTTC. J is TRBJ2-3 and V is TRBV20-1; D possibly corresponds to TRBD1 (6 bases). The J call may not be correct, given that the DNA end is closer to TRBJ2-1. Germline CDR1 reads DFQATT; CDR2 reads SNEGSKA (reference sequence). This CDR3 region has 15 residues.

J is TRBJ2-3 and V is TRBV19; D not certain. From germline, CDR1 is LNHDA and CDR2 SQIVND (reference sequence). There are 14 residues in the CDR3. Between the trimmed V and J ends, which lost 8 bases and 5 bases, there was a span of 17 bases. CDR3 region: CASASAPAQDTQYF. CDR3 DNA sequence: TGTGCCAGTGCCTCGGCCCCGGCGCAAGATACGCAGTATTTT.

This clonotype was observed a handful of times. The chain carries TRBV2 and TRBJ2-3; D gene uncertain. With 2 bases removed from V and 1 base from J, the gap between germline ends came to 16 bases. The germline gives CDR1 SNHLY, CDR2 FYNNEI. The CDR3 is 17 amino acids. The CDR3 coding sequence is TGTGCCAGCAGTGAATCCCAACAACAGCTAGGCACAGATACGCAGTATTTT. Encoded protein: CASSESQQQLGTDTQYF.

The rearrangement uses TRBV11-3 and TRBJ2-7, with 10 bases identical to TRBD1. Trimming removed 8 bases from V and 4 bases from J; junction bases left unmatched: 8. The germline V gene encodes CDR1 SGHNT and CDR2 YENEEA. This CDR3 is 14 amino acids long. This CDR3 is CASASPGQGYEQYF. Written as DNA, the CDR3 is TGTGCCAGCGCCTCCCCGGGACAGGGGTACGAGCAGTACTTC.

This clonotype was seen many times. The chain carries TRBV20-1 and TRBJ2-1; TRBD2 matches at 14 bases. The CDR3 is made up of 16 amino acids. Germline CDR1 DFQATT, CDR2 SNEGSKA (reference sequence). The junction had 9 bases not matched to a gene; V was cut back by 5 bases and J by 6 bases. The CDR3 sequence is CSAHKPGTSGSNEQFF. CDR3 nucleotide sequence: TGCAGTGCTCACAAACCGGGGACTAGCGGGAGCAATGAGCAGTTCTTC.

This clonotype was counted ten times or more. The chain employs TRBV3-1 and TRBJ1-4; tentatively, D is TRBD1 (6 bases). The CDR3 totals 16 residues. Germline-derived CDR1 and CDR2 are LGHDT and YNNKEL (reference sequence). Between the trimmed V and J ends, which lost 0 bases and 8 bases, there was a span of 16 bases. The CDR3 sequence is CASSQEREQGGEKLFF. CDR3 bases: TGTGCCAGCAGCCAAGAGAGGGAACAGGGCGGAGAAAAACTGTTTTTT.

The chain joins TRBV5-1 to TRBJ2-7, with 9 bases lining up with TRBD1. CDR3 size: 14 residues. Germline V gene lookup returns CDR1 SGHRS and CDR2 YFSETQ. With V trimmed by 4 bases and J by 2 bases, 4 bases remained unmatched. Here the CDR3 reads CASSTGQGTYEQYF. The CDR3 region has the DNA TGCGCCAGCAGCACGGGACAGGGAACCTACGAGCAGTACTTC.

This clonotype was detected ten times or more. The CDR3 here is CASSEEGLSYNEQFF. The CDR3 bases are TGTGCCAGCAGCGAGGAGGGCCTATCCTACAATGAGCAGTTCTTC. V is TRBV11-2 and J is TRBJ2-1, with D perhaps matching TRBD2 (6 bases). Germline-derived CDR1 and CDR2 are SGHAT and FQNNGV. The CDR3 length is 15 residues. V dropped 5 bases and J dropped 1 base, with 12 bases sitting between them.

This clonotype is a singleton in its sample. The DNA for the CDR3 is TGCAGTGCACAAACAGGGGAAGGACCAGATACGCAGTATTTT. Translating gives CSAQTGEGPDTQYF. This sequence joins TRBV20-1 and TRBJ2-3; 7 positions agree with TRBD1. CDR3 length: 14 residues. The V segment lost 6 bases and the J segment 4 bases; nucleotides outside the gene matches: 10. Germline V gene data show CDR1 as DFQATT and CDR2 as SNEGSKA (reference sequence).

There are many counts of this clonotype. The V call is TRBV18, the J call TRBJ2-7, with a weak D call TRBD1 (5 bases). Germline loops: CDR1 KGHSH, CDR2 LQKENI. V was pared by 3 bases and J by 2 bases, with 11 bases between. The CDR3 runs 14 residues. DNA of the CDR3: TGTGCCAGCTCACCCTCGGGCAGGGCCTACGAGCAGTACTTC. Translating gives CASSPSGRAYEQYF. Looking up the rest from reference TRBV18 and TRBJ2-7 gives the full variable domain: NAGVMQNPRHLVRRRGQEARLRCSPMKGHSHVYWYRQLPEEGLKFMVYLQKENIIDESGMPKERFSAEFPKEGPSILRIQQVVRGDSAAYFCASSPSGRAYEQYFGPGTRLTVT.

V usage is TRBV6-2 or TRBV6-3 and J usage is TRBJ1-2; no definite D call. CDR1 MNHEY and CDR2 SVGEGT come from the germline V gene. The CDR3 runs 16 residues. V dropped 3 bases and J dropped 2 bases, with 16 bases sitting between them. CDR3 sequence: CASSYEAAVTNYGYTF. The CDR3 coding sequence is TGTGCCAGCAGTTATGAGGCAGCTGTTACGAACTATGGCTACACCTTC.

In this sample, this clonotype turned up many times. Here the CDR3 DNA reads TGTGCCAGCAGCTTCGGGACAGGGGACGGGAACACCATATATTTT. Translation: CASSFGTGDGNTIYF. V gene TRBV11-2 combines with J gene TRBJ1-3; 10 nucleotides match TRBD1. V lost 3 bases to trimming and J lost 7 bases; unmatched junction nucleotides: 6. The germline CDR1 and CDR2 sequences are SGHAT and FQNNGV. The CDR3 loop spans 15 amino acids.

This clonotype has at least ten counts. The chain recombines TRBV19 with TRBJ2-7; 9 nucleotides agree with TRBD1. CDR3 size: 14 residues. V dropped 4 bases and J dropped 9; count of bases not matched to a gene: 10. The germline V gene encodes CDR1 LNHDA and CDR2 SQIVND (reference sequence). The CDR3 reads CASSSRDREMVQYF. In nucleotides, the CDR3 is TGTGCCAGTAGTAGCCGGGACAGGGAAATGGTGCAGTACTTC.

This clonotype was seen at least ten times. The chain carries TRBV27 and TRBJ2-7, with 9 bases that match TRBD2. This CDR3 region has 13 residues. V lost 3 bases to trimming and J lost 6 bases; unmatched junction nucleotides: 3. CDR1 is MNHEY, CDR2 SMNVEV, per germline (reference sequence). The CDR3 nucleotides are TGTGCCAGCAGTTTGTCTAGCGGGACCGAGCAGTACTTC. Protein sequence: CASSLSSGTEQYF.

The CDR3 nucleotides read TGTGCCAGCAGCTCCCACAGAACTAACACTGAAGCTTTCTTT. Protein product: CASSSHRTNTEAFF. This chain connects TRBV7-9 to TRBJ1-1; no reliable D call. This CDR3 has 14 amino acids. In germline, CDR1 is SEHNR, CDR2 FQNEAQ (reference sequence). V lost 4 bases and J lost 2, with 11 bases in between. Supplemented by reference TRBV7-9 and TRBJ1-1, the full variable domain reads DTGVSQNPRHKITKRGQNVTFRCDPISEHNRLYWYRQTLGQGPEFLTYFQNEAQLEKSRLLSDRFSAERPKGSFSTLEIQRTEQGDSAMYLCASSSHRTNTEAFFGQGTRLTVV.

This clonotype appeared many times. This rearrangement joins TRBV27 to TRBJ2-7; 11 bases align to TRBD2. Germline lookup yields CDR1 MNHEY and CDR2 SMNVEV (reference sequence). The CDR3 runs to 14 residues. V trimming: 7 bases; J trimming: 4 bases; junction bases outside the gene matches: 6. The CDR3 nucleotides read TGTGCCAGCACCGTCACTAGCGGGAGTTACGAGCAGTACTTC. Translation gives CASTVTSGSYEQYF.

This clonotype came up many times. The chain combines TRBV12-3 or TRBV12-4 with TRBJ1-1; the D gene is possibly TRBD1 (6 bases). The CDR3 contains 16 residues. Between the trimmed V and J ends, which lost 6 bases and 1 base, there was a span of 18 bases. The CDR3 nucleotides are TGTGCCAGCAGACCGGGCTCCCTGGGACAGAACACTGAAGCTTTCTTT. It specifies CASRPGSLGQNTEAFF.

This clonotype was seen at least ten times. The chain links TRBV11-2 to TRBJ1-1; D is uncertain. This CDR3 spans 13 amino acids. V lost 10 bases to trimming and J lost 0 bases, with 12 bases between them. Per germline, CDR1 SGHAT and CDR2 FQNNGV. The CDR3, as DNA: TGTGCCATCAGTCCTTCTTTGAACACTGAAGCTTTCTTT. It is translated as CAISPSLNTEAFF.

This chain joins TRBV6-5 and TRBJ2-1; 12 bases map to TRBD2. Germline CDR1 and CDR2: MNHEY and SVGAGI. J gave up 2 bases and V 2 bases, and 1 base lay outside the gene matches. This CDR3 spans 16 amino acids. CDR3: CASSYLAGGPYNEQFF. The CDR3 coding sequence is TGTGCCAGCAGTTACCTAGCGGGAGGGCCCTACAATGAGCAGTTCTTC.

V is TRBV14 and J is TRBJ2-4; 10 bases are a match to TRBD1. The trim removed 4 bases at V and 8 bases at J, leaving 2 bases unmatched. CDR1 and CDR2 from the germline V gene are SGHDN and FVKESK. The CDR3 is 13 residues long. This CDR3 is CASSRGTGDIQYF. Written as DNA, the CDR3 is TGTGCCAGCAGCCGTGGGACAGGGGACATTCAGTACTTC. Supplemented by reference TRBV14 and TRBJ2-4, the full variable domain reads EAGVTQFPSHSVIEKGQTVTLRCDPISGHDNLYWYRRVMGKEIKFLLHFVKESKQDESGMPNNRFLAERTGGTYSTLKVQPAELEDSGVYFCASSRGTGDIQYFGAGTRLSVL.

This clonotype showed up many times. The rearrangement joins TRBV3-2 to TRBJ2-2; no check of the table's D call, TRBD1, against the DNA was made. TRBV3-2 is noted as a pseudogene. The CDR3 has 17 amino acids. The DNA for the CDR3 is TGTGCCAGCAGCCTTACAGGGGGCAGTTTTGACACCGGGGAGCTGTTTTTT. This gives the protein CASSLTGGSFDTGELFF.

This clonotype came up many times. The chain recombines TRBV28 with TRBJ2-7; TRBD2 matches at 9 bases. The germline V gene has CDR1 MDHEN and CDR2 SYDVKM. The CDR3 runs 16 residues. J gave up 0 bases and V 4 bases, and 7 bases lay outside the gene matches. The CDR3 region has the DNA TGTGCCAGCAGTTCCCCTAGCGGGGTACGCTCCTACGAGCAGTACTTC. It codes for CASSSPSGVRSYEQYF.